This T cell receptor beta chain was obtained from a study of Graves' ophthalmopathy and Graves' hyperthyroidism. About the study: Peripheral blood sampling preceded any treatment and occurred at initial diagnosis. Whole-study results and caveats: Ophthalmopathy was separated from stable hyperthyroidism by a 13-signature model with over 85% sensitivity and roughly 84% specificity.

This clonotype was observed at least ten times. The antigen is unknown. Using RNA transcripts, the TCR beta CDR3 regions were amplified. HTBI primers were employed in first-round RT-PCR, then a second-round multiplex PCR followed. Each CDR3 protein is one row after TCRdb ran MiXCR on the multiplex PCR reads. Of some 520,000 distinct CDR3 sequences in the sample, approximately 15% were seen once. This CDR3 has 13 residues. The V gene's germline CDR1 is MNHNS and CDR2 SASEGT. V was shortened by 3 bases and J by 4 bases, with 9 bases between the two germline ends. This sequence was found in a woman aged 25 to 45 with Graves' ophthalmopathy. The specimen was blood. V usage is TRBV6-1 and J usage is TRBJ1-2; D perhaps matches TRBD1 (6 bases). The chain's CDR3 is CASSDGQLYGYTF. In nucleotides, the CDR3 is TGTGCCAGCAGTGATGGACAGCTCTATGGCTACACCTTC.